The TCR beta chain described here comes from a study of blood T cell repertoires in COVID-19. This CDR3 is 14 amino acids long. Germline CDR1 is MNHEY and CDR2 is SVGAGI. Trimming shortened V by 10 bases and J by 1 base, and 16 bases separated the two germline ends. As processed by the authors: Counts of nucleated cells, estimated from reference gene primer amplification, were obtained. The protocol was immunoSEQ multiplex PCR, while the TCRdb copy is restricted to in-frame clones and leaves out a portion. V and J calls and clone size are those listed in that table; D and trimming were worked out from the DNA. Among 330,000 or so clones listed, about 90% were seen once.

This chain uses TRBV6-5 with TRBJ2-5; a possible D gene is TRBD2 (7 bases). The sequence derives from a woman in her thirties who had been exposed to COVID-19. Sequenced: PBMCs or T cells enriched from blood (not recorded which). The CDR3 DNA reads as TGTGCCACCCGGCTCGGGGGGCCCCAAGAGACCCAGTACTTC. Translated, it gives CATRLGGPQETQYF.